The 7 T cell receptor beta chains given below trace back to one sample, sequenced in a study of T cell repertoires in cytomegalovirus infection. TCRdb re-derived calls from the reads in MiXCR, one entry per CDR3 protein. The top ten clones hold 4.3% of a sample with over 300,000 distinct CDR3 sequences, 9.5% of them seen once. The material sequenced was PBMCs. The receptors shown here come from a human donor in good health (CMV status not recorded). Some clones in this sample may be carry-over from other donors' samples.

The sample holds many counts of this clonotype. This rearrangement joins TRBV11-1 to TRBJ2-1; 7 bases are shared with TRBD1. V gave up 1 base and J gave up 7 bases; unmatched junction bases: 4. Germline CDR1 reads SGHAT; CDR2 reads FQDESV (reference sequence). CDR3 length: 14 amino acids. CDR3 in amino acids: CASSLGQGKNEQFF. The DNA of the CDR3 is TGTGCCAGCAGCTTAGGACAGGGTAAGAATGAGCAGTTCTTC.

Concerning this clonotype itself: The junction does not match germline at one end; this may be a read error. The V gene is TRBV7-2, the J gene TRBJ1-2, with TRBD1 as a possible D gene (5 bases). CDR3 length equals 13 residues. In germline, CDR1 is SGHTA, CDR2 FQGNSA. The CDR3 spells CASSLTVNSGYTF. DNA of the CDR3: TGTGCCAGCAGCCTGACAGTTAACTCTGGCTACACCTTC.

This clonotype was counted many times. This chain joins TRBV7-6 and TRBJ2-5; tentative D call: TRBD1 (6 bases). V was pared by 6 bases and J by 4 bases, with 21 bases between. Per the germline V gene, CDR1 is SGHVS and CDR2 is FNYEAQ. The CDR3 loop spans 16 amino acids. CDR3 nucleotides: TGTGCCAGCAGTTCCCGACCGACAGACAGGCGAGAGACCCAGTACTTC. Protein: CASSSRPTDRRETQYF.

This clonotype was found once. Being one base from a much bigger clone, this may be a read error. Without the conserved terminal phenylalanine or tryptophan, this CDR3 likely stems from a read error. V gene TRBV7-2 combines with J gene TRBJ1-5, with 10 bases that match TRBD1. CDR3 length equals 16 residues. J lost 4 bases, V lost 3 bases, and 6 bases had no gene match. Germline values: CDR1 SGHTA, CDR2 FQGNSA. The CDR3 nucleotides are TGTGCCAGCAGCTTTACCGGACAGGGGGGGAATCAGCCCCAGCATTCT. This gives the protein CASSFTGQGGNQPQHS.

The chain has TRBV20-1 and TRBJ1-5; 10 bases align to TRBD1. The V segment lost 6 bases and the J segment 2 bases; nucleotides outside the gene matches: 4. CDR3 length equals 14 residues. Germline assignment: CDR1 DFQATT and CDR2 SNEGSKA (reference sequence). The CDR3 is CSATGTGGNQPQHF. The CDR3 DNA reads as TGCAGTGCAACCGGGACAGGGGGCAATCAGCCCCAGCATTTT.

This clonotype occurred many times. The CDR3 DNA reads as TGTGCCTGCCGATCCTCAGGCGGATACACTGAAGCTTTCTTT. Its translation is CACRSSGGYTEAFF. The chain has TRBV6-4 and TRBJ1-1; the D is unclear. Trimming stripped 11 bases from V and 3 bases from J, with 19 bases between. Germline V CDR1 and CDR2: MRHNA, SNTAGT. This CDR3 comprises 14 residues.

This clonotype was detected many times. The chain couples TRBV7-2 to TRBJ2-5; no reliable D call. The CDR3 runs 13 residues. V was clipped by 5 bases and J by 5 bases, with 12 bases between them. From germline, CDR1 is SGHTA and CDR2 FQGNSA. The CDR3 DNA follows: TGTGCCAGCAGCCCTCTTAGTATGGAGACCCAGTACTTC. Its protein is CASSPLSMETQYF.